Below, 20 T cell receptor gamma chains from the same sample are listed, as sequenced in a study of γδ T cells in repeated Plasmodium falciparum infection. TCRdb reanalyzed the multiplex PCR reads using CATT. The sample yields 30,000 or so gamma-chain clones, around 1.4% seen once. Gammadelta T cells were flow-sorted from PBMC into Vgamma9/Vdelta2+ and Vdelta2-negative populations for bulk analysis. The sequencing sample was made of gamma-delta T cells from blood. The receptor source for this set is a pool of human donors (malaria-infected and uninfected, not separated).

This clone was detected ten times or more. A read error is the likely source, as a far larger clone sits one nucleotide away. This sample also contains other DNA sequences that code for the same CDR3. The chain employs TRGV9 and TRGJP. The germline V gene encodes CDR1 GITISATS and CDR2 ISYDGTV (reference sequence). The CDR3 runs 14 residues. The CDR3 region has the DNA TGTGCCCTGTGGGAGGTGTTGGGCAAAAAAATCAAGGTATTT. This gives the protein CALWEVLGKKIKVF.

As for this clone: Since a far larger clone is one base different, this is likely a read error. Within the sample, other DNA sequences also encode this same CDR3. The J gene is TRGJP, the V gene TRGV5. Germline CDR1 reads VINAFY; CDR2 reads YDVSNSKD. The CDR3 totals 17 residues. CDR3 DNA: TGTGCCACCTGGGACAGGCCCCAAGAGTTGGGCAAAAAAATCAAAGTATTT. Translating gives CATWDRPQELGKKIKVF.

This clone was found many times. The TCRdb record carries a much larger clone's protein, which differs from this DNA's translation at residue 5; a read error is the likely cause, and the protein listed here is the DNA translation. This rearrangement joins TRGV9 to TRGJ1 or TRGJ2. TCRdb offers no J gene call, so here the DNA was matched to germline to obtain one. With 5 bases clipped from V and 8 bases from J, the junction kept 6 bases outside the gene matches. The CDR3 spans 11 residues. Per the germline V gene, CDR1 is GITISATS and CDR2 is ISYDGTV (reference sequence). CDR3 bases: TGTGCCTTGTGGGGGGCCAATAAGAAACTCTTT. This sequence encodes CALWGANKKLF.

The sample holds many counts of this clone. This DNA translates differently at residue 5 from the TCRdb protein, which is that of a much larger clone; a read error is likely, and the protein shown is the DNA's own translation. The chain couples TRGV9 to TRGJ1 or TRGJ2. The CDR3 covers 13 residues. The J segment lost 5 bases and the V segment lost 5 bases, leaving 9 bases of the junction unmatched. Germline CDR1 reads GITISATS; CDR2 reads ISYDGTV (reference sequence). The DNA for the CDR3 is TGTGCCTTGTGGGGGAAGCGGAATTATAAGAAACTCTTT. As protein: CALWGKRNYKKLF.

This clone has more than one count but fewer than ten. A far larger clone is off by one base, so a read error is likely. Other DNA variants within this sample encode the same CDR3. The chain links TRGV9 to TRGJP. Germline matching of the DNA provided the J gene here, since TCRdb leaves it blank. Germline lookup yields CDR1 GITISATS and CDR2 ISYDGTV (reference sequence). The CDR3 runs to 24 residues. J was trimmed by 1 base and V by 4 bases; bases with no gene match: 25. CDR3 sequence: CALWDVARKLSRDGQELGKKIKVF. CDR3 nucleotides: TGTGCCTTGTGGGACGTAGCTCGCAAGCTTTCAAGGGACGGGCAAGAGTTGGGCAAAAAAATCAAGGTATTT.

This clone appeared a few times. TCRdb lists the protein of a much larger clone for this DNA, which differs at residue 8, so this is likely a read error; the protein given here is translated from the DNA itself. V and J are TRGV8 and TRGJ1 or TRGJ2. TCRdb does not report a J gene; here it was assigned by matching the DNA to germline references. The CDR3 consists of 13 residues. CDR1 is VENAVY and CDR2 is YDSYNSRV in the germline V gene. Trimming at V came to 3 bases and at J to 9 bases, leaving 11 bases not matched to a gene. CDR3 loop: CATWDLRNGKKLF. The DNA of the CDR3 is TGTGCCACCTGGGATCTTCGGAACGGTAAGAAACTCTTT.

The gene calls are TRGV4 and TRGJ1 or TRGJ2. The J gene comes from matching the DNA to germline here; TCRdb lacks it. The CDR3 is 12 residues long. Losses at the gene ends were 0 bases for V and 10 bases for J; bases not matched to a gene: 6. The V gene's germline CDR1 is EGSTGY and CDR2 YDSYTSSV. The CDR3 DNA is TGTGCCACCTGGGATGGGGGTTGGAAGAAACTCTTT. Translated: CATWDGGWKKLF.

This clone was seen at least ten times. The TCRdb record carries a much larger clone's protein, which differs from this DNA's translation at residue 3; a read error is the likely cause, and the protein listed here is the DNA translation. The rearrangement joins TRGV3 to TRGJ1 or TRGJ2. The germline V gene has CDR1 VTNTFY and CDR2 YDVSTARD (reference sequence). This CDR3 is 14 amino acids long. The CDR3 region is CASWDSPGGYKKLF. CDR3 nucleotides: TGTGCCTCCTGGGACAGTCCGGGGGGTTATAAGAAACTCTTT.

This clone came up a few times. TCRdb assigns this DNA the protein of a much larger clone, which departs from its translation at residue 15; this likely reflects a read error, and the protein shown comes from translating the DNA. A V gene of TRGV9 was called, but no J gene was assigned. This CDR3 spans 17 amino acids. CDR1 is GITISATS, CDR2 ISYDGTV, per germline (reference sequence). CDR3 region: CALWEVPQELGKKIRVF. The CDR3 nucleotides read TGTGCCTTGTGGGAGGTGCCTCAAGAGTTGGGCAAAAAAATCAGGGTATTT.

Concerning this clone: The protein recorded in TCRdb matches a much larger clone and deviates from this DNA's translation at residue 3, suggesting a read error; the protein here is obtained by translating the DNA. The V and J genes are TRGV5 and TRGJ1 or TRGJ2. This CDR3 has 13 residues. CDR1 and CDR2 from the germline V gene are VINAFY and YDVSNSKD. CDR3 DNA: TGTGCCCCCTGGGACAGGCAACGATATAAGAAACTCTTT. Translating gives CAPWDRQRYKKLF.

This clone appeared a few times. Only one base separates this from a far larger clonotype, so it likely reflects a read error. This sample includes further DNA sequences coding for the same CDR3. The rearrangement uses TRGV3 and TRGJ1 or TRGJ2. No J segment appears in TCRdb, so it was assigned here by matching the sequence to germline. Germline-derived CDR1 and CDR2 are VTNTFY and YDVSTARD (reference sequence). CDR3 length: 13 amino acids. The CDR3, as DNA: TGTGCTACCTGGGACCATCTCTATTATAAGAAACTCTTT. Translated, it gives CATWDHLYYKKLF.

There are many counts of this clone. A far larger clone differs by one base, so this is likely a read error. The same CDR3 arises from other DNA sequences in this sample as well. The chain employs TRGV9 and TRGJP. No J segment appears in TCRdb, so it was assigned here by matching the sequence to germline. The CDR3 length is 20 residues. Germline values: CDR1 GITISATS, CDR2 ISYDGTV (reference sequence). The CDR3 sequence is CALWEVPTWEKELGKKIKVF. CDR3 sequence (DNA): TGTGCCTTGTGGGAGGTCCCAACCTGGGAGAAAGAGCTGGGCAAAAAAATCAAGGTATTT.

This clone was picked up many times. The chain links TRGV3 to TRGJP1. This CDR3 region has 15 residues. V trimming: 0 bases; J trimming: 8 bases; junction bases outside the gene matches: 9. CDR1 is VTNTFY and CDR2 is YDVSTARD in the germline V gene (reference sequence). Here the CDR3 DNA reads TGTGCCACCTGGGACAGGACCCCACAAGGTTGGTTCAAGATATTT. It codes for CATWDRTPQGWFKIF.

This clone was found many times. One base away lies a much larger clone, so this may be a sequencing read error. V is TRGV9 and J is TRGJ1 or TRGJ2. Germline matching of the DNA provided the J gene here, since TCRdb leaves it blank. The V segment lost 2 bases and the J segment 11 bases; nucleotides outside the gene matches: 9. The germline CDR1 and CDR2 sequences are GITISATS and ISYDGTV (reference sequence). CDR3 size: 12 residues. The CDR3 protein is CALWEGTSEKLF. The CDR3 nucleotides are TGTGCCTTGTGGGAGGGGACCTCGGAGAAACTCTTT.

This clone was detected many times. A read error likely explains this, since a far larger clone differs by one base. This specimen includes other DNA sequences encoding the same CDR3. V and J are TRGV9 and TRGJP. The CDR3 contains 16 residues. In germline, CDR1 is GITISATS, CDR2 ISYDGTV (reference sequence). The CDR3 region has the DNA TGTGCCTTGTGGGAGGTGACAGAGTTGGGCAAAAAGATCAAGGTATTT. This codes for CALWEVTELGKKIKVF.

At least ten counts were recorded for this clone. TCRdb's entry gives the protein of a much larger clone, which mismatches this DNA's translation at residue 8, likely from a read error; the protein reported here is translated from the DNA. V and J are TRGV3 and TRGJP2. No J gene was available from TCRdb, and it was assigned here by a germline match of the DNA. This CDR3 contains 12 residues. Germline assignment: CDR1 VTNTFY and CDR2 YDVSTARD (reference sequence). J was trimmed by 12 bases and V by 0 bases; bases with no gene match: 4. The DNA for the CDR3 is TGTGCCACCTGGGACAGGGATCGGATCAAGACGTTT. The encoded protein is CATWDRDRIKTF.

In regard to this clone: A read error is likely here: a far larger clone is one base away. This CDR3 is also generated by other DNA sequences in the sample. V gene assignment gives TRGV9, but the J gene was left uncalled. The CDR3 length is 12 residues. Germline V gives CDR1 GITISATS, CDR2 ISYDGTV (reference sequence). CDR3 bases: TGTGCCTTGTGGGTGGGAGGTTATAAGAAGCTCTTT. Amino acids: CALWVGGYKKLF.

This clone is medium-sized (0.01 to 0.1%) within its sample. At the DNA level, this CDR3 is encoded by other sequences in the same sample as well. The V and J genes are TRGV9 and TRGJP. Germline trimming cut 0 bases from V and 4 bases from J; bases unmatched to any gene: 3. This CDR3 has 17 amino acids. Germline V gives CDR1 GITISATS, CDR2 ISYDGTV (reference sequence). In DNA form, the CDR3 reads TGTGCCTTGTGGGAGGTGATTCAAGAGTTGGGCAAAAAAATCAAGGTATTT. Translation gives CALWEVIQELGKKIKVF.

This clone has just a few counts. The protein held in TCRdb is that of a much larger clone and does not match this DNA's translation at residue 3, likely because of a read error; the protein shown is translated from the DNA. The chain combines TRGV4 with TRGJ1 or TRGJ2. No J segment appears in TCRdb, so it was assigned here by matching the sequence to germline. CDR3 size: 13 residues. The germline V gene encodes CDR1 EGSTGY and CDR2 YDSYTSSV. The CDR3 here is CAPWPFSYYKKLF. The CDR3 DNA sequence: TGTGCCCCCTGGCCCTTTAGTTATTATAAGAAACTCTTT.

The sample holds many counts of this clone. This may arise from a read error, as a much more abundant clone is one base away. The chain couples TRGV9 to TRGJ1 or TRGJ2. Germline CDR1 and CDR2: GITISATS and ISYDGTV (reference sequence). CDR3 length: 12 residues. The ends lost 3 bases at V and 3 bases at J; junction bases unmatched: 2. The chain's CDR3 is CALWECYYKKLF. CDR3 bases: TGTGCCTTGTGGGAGTGTTATTATAAGAAACTCTTT.